The clone carrying this TCR beta chain appeared a few times. V was clipped by 3 bases and J by 5 bases; unmatched bases: 6. This CDR3 is 15 amino acids long. Germline CDR1 and CDR2: SGHNT and YYREEE (reference sequence). This entry comes from a study of blood T cell repertoires in COVID-19. Profiling relied on immunoSEQ multiplex PCR, and the TCRdb table lists in-frame clones only, not all of them. Among some 270,000 clones listed, 84% were seen once. The sample comprised peripheral blood. The chain links TRBV5-4 to TRBJ2-2; 8 bases fit TRBD1. This receptor was taken from a woman in her 40s who had recovered from COVID-19. In DNA form, the CDR3 reads TGTGCCAGCAGCTCCAAGACAGGGGTGACCGGGGAGCTGTTTTTT. Amino acids: CASSSKTGVTGELFF.